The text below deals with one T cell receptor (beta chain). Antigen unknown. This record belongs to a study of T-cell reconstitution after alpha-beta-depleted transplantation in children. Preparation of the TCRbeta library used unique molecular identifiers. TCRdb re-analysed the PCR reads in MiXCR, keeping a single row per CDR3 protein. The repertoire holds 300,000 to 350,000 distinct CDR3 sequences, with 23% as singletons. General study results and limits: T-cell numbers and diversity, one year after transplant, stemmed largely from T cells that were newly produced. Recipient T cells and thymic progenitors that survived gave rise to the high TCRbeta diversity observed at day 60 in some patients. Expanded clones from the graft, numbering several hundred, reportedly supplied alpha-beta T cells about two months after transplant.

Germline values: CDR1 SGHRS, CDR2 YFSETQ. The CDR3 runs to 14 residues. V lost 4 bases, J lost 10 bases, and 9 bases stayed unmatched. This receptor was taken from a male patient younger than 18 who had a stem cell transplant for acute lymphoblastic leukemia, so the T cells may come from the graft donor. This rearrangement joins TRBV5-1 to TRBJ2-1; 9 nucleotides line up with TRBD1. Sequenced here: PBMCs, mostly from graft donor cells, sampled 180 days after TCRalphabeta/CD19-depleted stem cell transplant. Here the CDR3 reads CASSPGTGFEEQFF. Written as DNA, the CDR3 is TGCGCCAGCAGCCCCGGGACAGGGTTTGAGGAGCAGTTCTTC.